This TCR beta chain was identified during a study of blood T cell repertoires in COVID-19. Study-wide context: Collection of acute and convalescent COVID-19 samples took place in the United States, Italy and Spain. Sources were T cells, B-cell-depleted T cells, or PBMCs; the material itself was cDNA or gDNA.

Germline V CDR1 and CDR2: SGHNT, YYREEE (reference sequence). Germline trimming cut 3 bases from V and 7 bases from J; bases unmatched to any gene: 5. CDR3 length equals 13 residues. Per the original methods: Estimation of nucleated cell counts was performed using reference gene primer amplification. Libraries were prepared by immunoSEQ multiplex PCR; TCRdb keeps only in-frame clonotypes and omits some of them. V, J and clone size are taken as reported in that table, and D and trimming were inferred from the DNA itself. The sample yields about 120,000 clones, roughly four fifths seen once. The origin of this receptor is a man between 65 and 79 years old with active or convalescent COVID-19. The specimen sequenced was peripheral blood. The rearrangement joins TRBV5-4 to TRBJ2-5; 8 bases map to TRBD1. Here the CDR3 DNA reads TGTGCCAGCAGCTCTGACAGGGGTCGGACCCAGTACTTC. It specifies CASSSDRGRTQYF.